Listed here are 18 T cell receptor beta chains from one sample, sequenced in a study of T cell responses to AZD1222 COVID-19 vaccine. The table came from immunoSEQ multiplex PCR; TCRdb's copy has only in-frame clones and leaves some out. The table shows 150,000 to 200,000 clones, with around 88% occurring only once. Specimen: peripheral blood, collected on day 0 of AZD1222 vaccination. Receptors originate from an adult in good health.

The V gene is TRBV28, the J gene TRBJ1-4, with D perhaps TRBD1 (5 bases). The CDR3 is 15 residues long. Germline V gene lookup returns CDR1 MDHEN and CDR2 SYDVKM. V lost 5 bases to trimming and J lost 0 bases, with 10 bases between them. The CDR3 loop is CASSLGAPTNEKLFF. The DNA for the CDR3 is TGTGCCAGCAGTCTTGGGGCCCCAACTAATGAAAAACTGTTTTTT.

The chain combines TRBV2 with TRBJ1-2; D remains ambiguous. Germline V gene data show CDR1 as SNHLY and CDR2 as FYNNEI. This CDR3 has 13 residues. V was pared by 6 bases and J by 2 bases, with 10 bases between. The DNA for the CDR3 is TGTGCCAGCAGCGCTATCCTAAACTATGGCTACACCTTC. Translated: CASSAILNYGYTF.

A few counts support this clone. The chain employs TRBV4-1 and TRBJ2-1, with D uncertain. Looked up from germline, CDR1 is MGHRA and CDR2 is YSYEKL. V lost 4 bases, J lost 9 bases, and 16 bases lay in between. The CDR3 is 14 residues long. The CDR3 spells CASSLLSSGTEQFF. DNA for the CDR3: TGCGCCAGCAGCCTCCTTAGTTCCGGCACTGAGCAGTTCTTC.

V usage is TRBV5-1 and J usage is TRBJ2-1; no definite D call. Between the trimmed V and J ends, which lost 2 bases and 6 bases, there was a span of 12 bases. CDR1 is SGHRS and CDR2 is YFSETQ in the germline V gene. This CDR3 has 14 residues. CDR3 amino acids: CASSLGLTSNEQFF. The CDR3 DNA is TGCGCCAGCAGCTTAGGCCTTACATCCAATGAGCAGTTCTTC.

The rearrangement joins TRBV5-1 to TRBJ1-2, with a weak D call TRBD1 (5 bases). Germline values: CDR1 SGHRS, CDR2 YFSETQ. V lost 4 bases, J lost 5 bases, and 12 bases lay in between. This CDR3 has 13 amino acids. For the CDR3, the DNA is TGCGCCAGCAGCCCGGACGGGGGTTATGGCTACACCTTC. Encoded protein: CASSPDGGYGYTF.

The J gene is TRBJ2-7, the V gene TRBV3-1 (or the pseudogene TRBV3-2); the match to TRBD2 covers 12 bases. This CDR3 region has 17 residues. Germline CDR1 is LGHDT and CDR2 is YNNKEL (reference sequence). Unmatched junction bases numbered 13, after V lost 3 bases and J lost 7 bases. Here the CDR3 reads CASSQPLAGGPQGEQYF. The CDR3, as DNA: TGTGCCAGCAGCCAGCCCCTAGCGGGGGGGCCTCAGGGAGAGCAGTACTTC.

This clone was picked up a small number of times. V gene TRBV5-1 combines with J gene TRBJ1-2, with TRBD1 matching 12 bases. The germline V gene has CDR1 SGHRS and CDR2 YFSETQ. The CDR3 loop spans 14 amino acids. V was clipped by 1 base and J by 8 bases; unmatched bases: 3. CDR3: CASSLSGTGGGYTF. CDR3 bases: TGCGCCAGCAGCTTGTCAGGGACAGGGGGCGGCTACACCTTC. Full variable domain (outside the CDR3, taken from reference TRBV5-1 and TRBJ1-2): KAGVTQTPRYLIKTRGQQVTLSCSPISGHRSVSWYQQTPGQGLQFLFEYFSETQRNKGNFPGRFSGRQFSNSRSEMNVSTLELGDSALYLCASSLSGTGGGYTFGSGTRLTVV.

This clone was seen more than once but under ten times. The rearrangement uses TRBV2 and TRBJ2-1, with D maybe TRBD1 (6 bases). V gave up 8 bases and J gave up 3 bases, with 11 bases separating them. CDR1 SNHLY and CDR2 FYNNEI come from the germline V gene. The CDR3 is 13 amino acids. The DNA of the CDR3 is TGTGCCAGCGTCACAGGGAACTACAATGAGCAGTTCTTC. Its translation is CASVTGNYNEQFF. The variable domain in full, with the rest retrieved from reference TRBV2 and TRBJ2-1, is EPEVTQTPSHQVTQMGQEVILRCVPISNHLYFYWYRQILGQKVEFLVSFYNNEISEKSEIFDDQFSVERPDGSNFTLKIRSTKLEDSAMYFCASVTGNYNEQFFGPGTRLTVL.

The CDR3 DNA sequence: TGTGCCAGCAGTTTATCTAGGGACAGGGGCAGAGGGAATGAGCAGTTCTTC. It specifies CASSLSRDRGRGNEQFF. The chain recombines TRBV28 with TRBJ2-1; 10 positions match TRBD1. Germline CDR1 MDHEN, CDR2 SYDVKM. This CDR3 is 17 amino acids long. V was clipped by 1 base and J by 7 bases; unmatched bases: 10. Together with reference TRBV28 and TRBJ2-1, the CDR3 gives the full variable domain: DVKVTQSSRYLVKRTGEKVFLECVQDMDHENMFWYRQDPGLGLRLIYFSYDVKMKEKGDIPEGYSVSREKKERFSLILESASTNQTSMYLCASSLSRDRGRGNEQFFGPGTRLTVL.

This sequence joins TRBV5-1 and TRBJ1-2; a weak D match, TRBD1 (5 bases). V gave up 1 base and J gave up 2 bases, with 18 bases separating them. The CDR3 extends over 17 amino acids. Germline CDR1 SGHRS, CDR2 YFSETQ. Written as DNA, the CDR3 is TGCGCCAGCAGCTTGAGAGGGGTTCAACTTCCAAACTATGGCTACACCTTC. Encoded protein: CASSLRGVQLPNYGYTF.

V and J are TRBV18 and TRBJ1-4, with D uncertain. This CDR3 comprises 15 residues. Germline V gene lookup returns CDR1 KGHSH and CDR2 LQKENI. Trimming took 5 bases from V and 4 from J, leaving 14 bases between them. The CDR3 DNA follows: TGTGCCAGCTCATCGGGATTTAAGCGTAATGAAAAACTGTTTTTT. Encoded protein: CASSSGFKRNEKLFF. The complete variable domain, with remaining parts taken from reference TRBV18 and TRBJ1-4, reads NAGVMQNPRHLVRRRGQEARLRCSPMKGHSHVYWYRQLPEEGLKFMVYLQKENIIDESGMPKERFSAEFPKEGPSILRIQQVVRGDSAAYFCASSSGFKRNEKLFFGSGTQLSVL.

This chain links TRBV6-5 with TRBJ2-1; 7 bases agree with TRBD2. The V and J ends lost 6 bases and 3 bases, in that order; junction bases with no gene match: 2. This CDR3 has 13 amino acids. Germline V CDR1 and CDR2: MNHEY, SVGAGI. The CDR3 is CASSRDYYNEQFF. The DNA of the CDR3 is TGTGCCAGCAGCCGGGACTACTACAATGAGCAGTTCTTC.

The rearrangement joins TRBV4-1 to TRBJ2-7, with 7 nucleotides matching TRBD1. After removal of 0 bases from V and 2 bases from J, the junction contained 7 bases not matched to a gene. In germline, CDR1 is MGHRA, CDR2 YSYEKL. The CDR3 extends over 16 amino acids. The CDR3 reads CASSQDPGRGTYEQYF. The CDR3 DNA sequence: TGCGCCAGCAGCCAAGATCCCGGCAGGGGGACCTACGAGCAGTACTTC.

The chain links TRBV10-3 to TRBJ2-7; possibly TRBD2 for D (6 bases). The CDR3 spans 14 residues. Trimming took off 5 bases at V and 3 bases at J, with 14 bases between the two ends. Looked up from germline, CDR1 is ENHRY and CDR2 is SYGVKD. The CDR3 reads CAISSSGSNYEQYF. CDR3 coding DNA: TGTGCCATCAGTTCCTCCGGGAGCAACTACGAGCAGTACTTC.

The chain employs TRBV6-5 and TRBJ1-3; no clear D. This CDR3 has 15 amino acids. Trimming pared 5 bases from V and 0 bases from J, leaving 11 bases between. Germline loops: CDR1 MNHEY, CDR2 SVGAGI. The CDR3 DNA sequence: TGTGCCAGCAGTCAGTCCGTTACCTCTGGAAACACCATATATTTT. Its translation is CASSQSVTSGNTIYF.

This clone was picked up a small number of times. The chain uses TRBV7-9 and TRBJ1-1, with D uncertain. The V end was cut by 0 bases, the J end by 6 bases, with 11 bases between. CDR3 length: 14 residues. Germline CDR1 reads SEHNR; CDR2 reads FQNEAQ (reference sequence). The CDR3 nucleotides read TGTGCCAGCAGCTTAGCAGGGCCCGTCGCTGAAGCTTTCTTT. Its translation: CASSLAGPVAEAFF.

The gene calls are TRBV6-5 and TRBJ2-7; possibly TRBD1 or TRBD2 for D (5 bases each). The CDR3 length is 11 residues. V lost 8 bases and J lost 3, with 8 bases in between. Germline CDR1 reads MNHEY; CDR2 reads SVGAGI. The CDR3 loop is CASQGVYEQYF. In DNA form, the CDR3 reads TGTGCCAGCCAGGGAGTCTACGAGCAGTACTTC.

This rearrangement joins TRBV3-1 (or the pseudogene TRBV3-2) to TRBJ2-7; 10 bases line up with TRBD2. CDR3 length equals 15 residues. CDR1 and CDR2 from the germline V gene are LGHDT and YNNKEL (reference sequence). J was trimmed by 3 bases and V by 1 base; bases with no gene match: 3. As DNA, the CDR3 is TGTGCCAGCAGCCAAGGACCTAGCGGGGGCTACGAGCAGTACTTC. Translation: CASSQGPSGGYEQYF.